The next 26 T cell receptor beta chains were all read from a single sample in a study of beta chain features in type 1 diabetes. Investigators reverse transcribed all isolated RNA, so they sequenced expressed TCRB transcripts. Profiled with immunoSEQ multiplex PCR; TCRdb holds only in-frame clones, not every one. The profile covers 130,000 to 150,000 clones, with 9.2% appearing a single time and around 0.7% taken by the ten largest. Sequenced input: central memory CD4+ T cells from blood. These receptors all come from a man between 18 and 35 years old in good health.

This clone was counted between two and nine times. V gene TRBV4-1 combines with J gene TRBJ2-7; tentatively, D is TRBD2 (6 bases). This CDR3 is 13 amino acids long. The V and J ends lost 4 bases and 5 bases respectively, with 12 bases between them. The germline V gene encodes CDR1 MGHRA and CDR2 YSYEKL. The CDR3 nucleotides read TGCGCCAGCAGCCTCATTCGGGGGAACGAGCAGTACTTC. Translated: CASSLIRGNEQYF.

The chain uses TRBV14 and TRBJ1-3; D is undetermined. This CDR3 contains 14 residues. Deletions cut 8 bases from V and 0 bases from J, with 11 bases between. Germline CDR1 reads SGHDN; CDR2 reads FVKESK. The CDR3 protein is CASGPSNSGNTIYF. In DNA, the CDR3 is TGTGCCAGCGGGCCATCGAACTCTGGAAACACCATATATTTT. Complete variable domain (other parts from reference TRBV14 and TRBJ1-3): EAGVTQFPSHSVIEKGQTVTLRCDPISGHDNLYWYRRVMGKEIKFLLHFVKESKQDESGMPNNRFLAERTGGTYSTLKVQPAELEDSGVYFCASGPSNSGNTIYFGEGSWLTVV.

This chain uses TRBV7-2 with TRBJ1-6, with 8 bases fitting TRBD1. V lost 1 base and J lost 7; bases outside the gene matches: 3. Germline lookup yields CDR1 SGHTA and CDR2 FQGNSA. This CDR3 contains 15 residues. The CDR3: CASSLGQGLNSPLHF. The DNA for the CDR3 is TGTGCCAGCAGCTTAGGACAGGGGCTAAATTCACCCCTCCACTTT. The full variable domain, in which reference TRBV7-2 and TRBJ1-6 provide the parts outside the CDR3, is GAGVSQSPSNKVTEKGKDVELRCDPISGHTALYWYRQSLGQGLEFLIYFQGNSAPDKSGLPSDRFSAERTGGSVSTLTIQRTQQEDSAVYLCASSLGQGLNSPLHFGNGTRLTVT.

This clone was found a few times. The gene calls are TRBV11-2 and TRBJ2-7, with D possibly being TRBD1 (6 bases). The CDR3 sequence is 14 residues long. The germline V gene has CDR1 SGHAT and CDR2 FQNNGV. V was clipped by 5 bases and J by 3 bases, with 14 bases between them. In DNA, the CDR3 is TGTGCCAGCAGCCCCCGGACAGCCTTCTACGAGCAGTACTTC. The encoded protein is CASSPRTAFYEQYF. Supplemented by reference TRBV11-2 and TRBJ2-7, the full variable domain reads EAGVAQSPRYKIIEKRQSVAFWCNPISGHATLYWYQQILGQGPKLLIQFQNNGVVDDSQLPKDRFSAERLKGVDSTLKIQPAKLEDSAVYLCASSPRTAFYEQYFGPGTRLTVT.

This chain's CDR3 is CASSLSEHRSSYNEQFF. CDR3 coding DNA: TGTGCCAGCAGCTTATCCGAACACAGGTCCTCCTACAATGAGCAGTTCTTC. The J gene is TRBJ2-1, the V gene TRBV7-8, with D possibly being TRBD1 (5 bases). The germline V and J ends were trimmed by 2 bases and 0 bases, with 14 bases remaining between them. The CDR3 sequence is 17 residues long. CDR1 is SGHVS, CDR2 FQNEAQ, per germline.

The table lists this clone with a few counts. This sequence joins TRBV29-1 and TRBJ1-1, with D unresolved. Germline V gene sequence: CDR1 SQVTM, CDR2 ANQGSEA. Trimming left V 1 base short and J 2 bases short, with 8 bases between. The CDR3 spans 13 residues. CDR3 protein: CSVEGQINTEAFF. The DNA of the CDR3 is TGCAGCGTTGAAGGGCAGATCAACACTGAAGCTTTCTTT.

The sample holds a few counts of this clone. This chain links TRBV7-2 with TRBJ2-1, with 14 bases lining up with TRBD2. Germline lookup yields CDR1 SGHTA and CDR2 FQGNSA. CDR3 length equals 15 residues. V gave up 5 bases and J gave up 6 bases; unmatched junction bases: 3. The DNA of the CDR3 is TGTGCCAGCAGCGAAGGGACTAGCGGGGGCAATGAGCAGTTCTTC. The encoded protein is CASSEGTSGGNEQFF.

This sequence joins TRBV28 and TRBJ1-2, with 8 nucleotides matching TRBD1. Germline V gene data show CDR1 as MDHEN and CDR2 as SYDVKM. J lost 2 bases, V lost 7 bases, and 12 bases had no gene match. The CDR3 has 16 residues. The CDR3 here is CASTLAGGGYNYGYTF. CDR3 nucleotides: TGTGCCAGCACCTTGGCAGGGGGCGGATACAACTATGGCTACACCTTC.

This sequence joins TRBV5-1 and TRBJ1-1; 8 nucleotides match TRBD1. This CDR3 contains 15 residues. Germline loops: CDR1 SGHRS, CDR2 YFSETQ. The ends lost 1 base at V and 1 base at J; junction bases unmatched: 3. CDR3 bases: TGCGCCAGCAGCTTGAGGGGACAGGAGAACACTGAAGCTTTCTTT. This translates into CASSLRGQENTEAFF.

The table lists this clone with a few counts. V and J are TRBV20-1 and TRBJ2-3; D is perhaps TRBD2 (5 bases). The CDR3 runs 11 residues. With 5 bases removed from V and 4 bases from J, the gap between germline ends came to 7 bases. Germline CDR1 and CDR2: DFQATT and SNEGSKA (reference sequence). Here the CDR3 reads CSAARADTQYF. CDR3 in DNA: TGCAGTGCTGCGCGGGCAGATACGCAGTATTTT.

The gene calls are TRBV2 and TRBJ2-1; TRBD1 agrees at 12 bases. Per germline, CDR1 SNHLY and CDR2 FYNNEI. V shed 6 bases, J shed 8 bases, and the junction held 8 bases outside the gene matches. CDR3 length: 15 residues. This CDR3 is CASRGSGTGGDEQFF. In DNA, the CDR3 is TGTGCCAGCAGGGGCTCCGGGACAGGGGGCGATGAGCAGTTCTTC.

V and J are TRBV7-7 and TRBJ2-2; D gene uncertain. Germline V gene lookup returns CDR1 SSHAT and CDR2 FNYEAQ (reference sequence). V was shortened by 1 base and J by 4 bases, with 10 bases between the two germline ends. The CDR3 is made up of 15 amino acids. CDR3 region: CASSLDGPGTGELFF. The DNA of the CDR3 is TGTGCCAGCAGCTTAGATGGGCCAGGCACCGGGGAGCTGTTTTTT. The full variable domain, rest sourced from reference TRBV7-7 and TRBJ2-2, is GAGVSQSPRYKVTKRGQDVTLRCDPISSHATLYWYQQALGQGPEFLTYFNYEAQPDKSGLPSDRFSAERPEGSISTLTIQRTEQRDSAMYRCASSLDGPGTGELFFGEGSRLTVL.

The chain combines TRBV2 with TRBJ2-4; 14 nucleotides match TRBD2. This CDR3 comprises 16 residues. J gave up 7 bases and V 5 bases, and 7 bases lay outside the gene matches. CDR1 is SNHLY, CDR2 FYNNEI, per germline. The CDR3 reads CASSTGTSGGGNIQYF. Here the CDR3 DNA reads TGTGCCAGCAGTACCGGGACTAGCGGGGGTGGTAACATTCAGTACTTC.

This clone was counted between two and nine times. V gene TRBV5-6 combines with J gene TRBJ2-7, with 8 bases lining up with TRBD2. V shed 7 bases and J 4 bases; nucleotides not matched to a gene: 10. Looked up from germline, CDR1 is SGHDT and CDR2 is YYEEEE. CDR3 length: 14 residues. The CDR3 DNA is TGTGCCAGCGGACGGCGGGGGGATCTTTACGAGCAGTACTTC. Translating gives CASGRRGDLYEQYF.

In this sample, this clone turned up many times. V gene TRBV7-9 combines with J gene TRBJ2-5; TRBD2 aligns across 11 bases. There are 14 residues in the CDR3. Per germline, CDR1 SEHNR and CDR2 FQNEAQ (reference sequence). Trimming at V came to 3 bases and at J to 5 bases, leaving 2 bases not matched to a gene. The CDR3 DNA sequence: TGTGCCAGCAGCTTTAGCGGGGGGGCTGAGACCCAGTACTTC. Translation: CASSFSGGAETQYF.

This clone was counted between two and nine times. The chain is built from TRBV4-1 and TRBJ2-1, with D tentatively TRBD1 (6 bases). Germline-derived CDR1 and CDR2 are MGHRA and YSYEKL. Trimming removed 2 bases from V and 3 bases from J, with 20 bases in between. CDR3 length: 18 residues. The CDR3 loop is CASSQQTMQRTDYNEQFF. CDR3 sequence (DNA): TGCGCCAGCAGCCAACAAACGATGCAGCGGACAGACTACAATGAGCAGTTCTTC.

Worth noting for this clone: The junction does not match germline at one end; this may be a read error. This chain joins TRBV19 and TRBJ1-4, with 9 bases aligning to TRBD1. Germline loops: CDR1 LNHDA, CDR2 SQIVND (reference sequence). The CDR3 sequence is 15 residues long. The CDR3 loop reads CATRKQGALGEKLFF. As DNA, the CDR3 is TGCGCAACAAGAAAACAGGGGGCTCTTGGTGAAAAACTGTTTTTT.

Only a few counts were recorded for this clone. The chain recombines TRBV6-1 with TRBJ2-1, with 7 bases fitting TRBD1. CDR3 length equals 16 residues. V was clipped by 3 bases and J by 3 bases; unmatched bases: 8. CDR1 is MNHNS and CDR2 is SASEGT in the germline V gene. The CDR3 nucleotides are TGTGCCAGCAGTGAGGCAGACAGGGCCCTCTACAATGAGCAGTTCTTC. This encodes CASSEADRALYNEQFF.

This chain joins TRBV5-1 and TRBJ2-5; D might be TRBD2 (5 bases). Trimming removed 2 bases at V and 0 bases at J, with 8 bases between. This CDR3 region has 14 residues. Germline V gene sequence: CDR1 SGHRS, CDR2 YFSETQ. CDR3 DNA: TGCGCCAGCAGCTTAGGACTTGACCAAGAGACCCAGTACTTC. Its translation: CASSLGLDQETQYF.

This clone was observed a handful of times. The J gene is TRBJ2-7, the V gene TRBV18; the match to TRBD1 covers 8 bases. There are 16 residues in the CDR3. Germline lookup yields CDR1 KGHSH and CDR2 LQKENI. Trimming cost V 3 bases and J 5 bases; bases outside gene matches: 12. CDR3 amino acids: CASSPGVSRGRDEQYF. CDR3 DNA: TGTGCCAGCTCACCGGGTGTGAGCAGGGGGCGAGACGAGCAGTACTTC.

This clone showed up just a few times. This sequence joins TRBV7-9 and TRBJ1-5; TRBD1 might be the D (6 bases). V shed 5 bases and J shed 7 bases, with 12 bases lying between them. The germline V gene encodes CDR1 SEHNR and CDR2 FQNEAQ (reference sequence). This CDR3 has 13 residues. The CDR3 reads CASSLRQDQPQHF. CDR3 DNA: TGTGCCAGCAGCCTTCGACAGGACCAGCCCCAGCATTTT. Supplemented by reference TRBV7-9 and TRBJ1-5, the full variable domain reads DTGVSQNPRHKITKRGQNVTFRCDPISEHNRLYWYRQTLGQGPEFLTYFQNEAQLEKSRLLSDRFSAERPKGSFSTLEIQRTEQGDSAMYLCASSLRQDQPQHFGDGTRLSIL.

The chain has TRBV5-4 and TRBJ2-1; 9 bases match TRBD1. CDR3 size: 14 residues. V trimming: 3 bases; J trimming: 5 bases; junction bases outside the gene matches: 3. Germline-derived CDR1 and CDR2 are SGHNT and YYREEE (reference sequence). CDR3 in DNA: TGTGCCAGCAGCTCGGGGACAGGGAACAATGAGCAGTTCTTC. This encodes CASSSGTGNNEQFF.

CDR3 sequence (DNA): TGTGCCAGCAGCTTAGAAGGGGACAGAGCTAACTATGGCTACACCTTC. Protein: CASSLEGDRANYGYTF. The chain recombines TRBV7-2 with TRBJ1-2; 7 nucleotides align to TRBD1. CDR1 SGHTA and CDR2 FQGNSA come from the germline V gene. The CDR3 sequence is 16 residues long. The V and J ends lost 1 base and 0 bases, in that order; junction bases with no gene match: 5.

This clone has more than one count but fewer than ten. The CDR3 sequence: CASSFGGGAGVGPKQFF. CDR3 sequence (DNA): TGTGCCAGCAGCTTTGGCGGGGGGGCCGGGGTCGGTCCAAAGCAGTTCTTC. The chain couples TRBV5-4 to TRBJ2-1; 9 nucleotides line up with TRBD2. The CDR3 length is 17 residues. Trimming removed 2 bases from V and 11 bases from J; junction bases left unmatched: 17. CDR1 is SGHNT, CDR2 YYREEE, per germline (reference sequence).

This chain joins TRBV7-3 and TRBJ2-3, with a possible D match to TRBD2 (6 bases). V lost 2 bases to trimming and J lost 0 bases, with 12 bases between them. The CDR3 length is 16 residues. Germline-derived CDR1 and CDR2 are SGHTA and FQGTGA. CDR3 nucleotide sequence: TGTGCCAGCAGCTTACTCGCACGGGGGAGCACAGATACGCAGTATTTT. Its protein product is CASSLLARGSTDTQYF.

This chain connects TRBV6-5 to TRBJ2-7; D possibly corresponds to TRBD2 (5 bases). This CDR3 is built from 15 residues. Per the germline V gene, CDR1 is MNHEY and CDR2 is SVGAGI. The V end was cut by 7 bases, the J end by 5 bases, with 21 bases between. The DNA of the CDR3 is TGTGCCAGCATCCCGAAGCCGGGGATGAAGGACGAGCAGTACTTC. Protein product: CASIPKPGMKDEQYF.